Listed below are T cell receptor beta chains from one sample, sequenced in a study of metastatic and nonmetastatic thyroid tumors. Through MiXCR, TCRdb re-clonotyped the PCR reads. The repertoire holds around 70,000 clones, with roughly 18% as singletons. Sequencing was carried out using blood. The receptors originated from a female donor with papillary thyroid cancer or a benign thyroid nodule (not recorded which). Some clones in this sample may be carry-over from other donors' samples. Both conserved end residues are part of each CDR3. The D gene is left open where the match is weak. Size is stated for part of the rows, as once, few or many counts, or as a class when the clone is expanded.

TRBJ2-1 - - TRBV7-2 CASSNLAARGSDEQFF TGTGCCAGCAGTAACTTAGCGGCTAGAGGATCGGATGAGCAGTTCTTC
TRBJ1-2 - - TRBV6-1 CATAQRGLDGYTF TGTGCCACCGCTCAGCGGGGGCTGGATGGCTACACCTTC
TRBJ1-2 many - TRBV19 CASSMNTYYGYTF TGTGCCAGTAGTATGAACACCTATTATGGCTACACCTTC
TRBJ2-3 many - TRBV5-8 CASSPRGSTDTQYF TGTGCCAGCAGCCCGAGAGGTAGCACAGATACGCAGTATTTT
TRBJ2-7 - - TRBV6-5 CASSYAEVGEQYF TGTGCCAGCAGTTACGCGGAGGTCGGGGAGCAGTACTTC
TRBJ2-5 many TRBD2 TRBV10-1 CASSPSGRTETQYF TGCGCCAGCAGCCCTAGCGGGAGAACTGAGACCCAGTACTTC
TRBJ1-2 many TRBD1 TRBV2 CASRGDSWGYTF TGTGCCAGCAGGGGGGACAGTTGGGGCTACACCTTC
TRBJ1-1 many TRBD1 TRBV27 CASSQPGGSTEAFF TGTGCCAGCAGTCAACCAGGGGGCAGTACTGAAGCTTTCTTT
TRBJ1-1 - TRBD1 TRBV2 CASQADRVGTEAFF TGTGCCAGCCAAGCGGACAGGGTTGGCACTGAAGCTTTCTTT
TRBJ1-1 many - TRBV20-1 CSAIRRGSRTEAFF TGCAGTGCTATAAGGAGGGGGAGCCGGACTGAAGCTTTCTTT
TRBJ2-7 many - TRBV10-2 CASSEFGRGEQYF TGCGCCAGCAGTGAGTTTGGGCGCGGCGAGCAGTACTTC
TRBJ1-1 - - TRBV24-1 CATWDGNTEAFF TGTGCCACCTGGGACGGGAACACTGAAGCTTTCTTT
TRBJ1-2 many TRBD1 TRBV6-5 CASSYSRTGGNYGYTF TGTGCCAGCAGTTACTCCCGGACAGGGGGCAACTATGGCTACACCTTC
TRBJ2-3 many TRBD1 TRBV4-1 CASSQEKGQGADTQYF TGCGCCAGCAGCCAAGAAAAAGGACAGGGGGCCGATACGCAGTATTTT
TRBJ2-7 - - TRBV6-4 CASSGGSYEQYF TGTGCCAGCAGTGGGGGGTCATACGAGCAGTACTTC
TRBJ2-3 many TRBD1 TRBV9 CASSPWTGGDTQYF TGTGCCAGCAGCCCTTGGACAGGGGGGGATACGCAGTATTTT
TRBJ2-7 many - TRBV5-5 CASSSGDSPYEQYF TGTGCCAGCAGCTCCGGGGACTCCCCCTACGAGCAGTACTTC
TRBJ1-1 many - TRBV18 CASSPWQENTEAFF TGTGCCAGCTCACCATGGCAGGAGAACACTGAAGCTTTCTTT
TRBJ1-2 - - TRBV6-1 CASRATVNYGYTF TGTGCCAGCAGAGCGACAGTTAACTATGGCTACACCTTC
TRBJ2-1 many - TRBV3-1 CASSRTGTESYNEQFF TGTGCCAGCAGCCGGACCGGGACGGAATCCTACAATGAGCAGTTCTTC
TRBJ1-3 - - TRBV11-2 CASSFGQTSGNTIYF TGTGCCAGCAGCTTTGGACAGACCTCTGGAAACACCATATATTTT
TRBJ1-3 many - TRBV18 CASSPPSVRENTIYF TGTGCTAGCTCACCACCATCTGTCCGAGAAAACACCATATATTTT
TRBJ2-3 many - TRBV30 CAWGEGFSTDTQYF TGTGCCTGGGGCGAGGGGTTCAGCACAGATACGCAGTATTTT
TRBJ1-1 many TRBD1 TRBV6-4 CASRDTGDGTEAFF TGTGCCAGCAGAGATACAGGGGATGGCACTGAAGCTTTCTTT
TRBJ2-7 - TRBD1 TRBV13 CASSLERGQDEQYF TGTGCCAGCAGCTTAGAGAGGGGGCAGGATGAGCAGTACTTC
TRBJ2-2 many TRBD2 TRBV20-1 CSARDPAGVNHGELFF TGCAGTGCTAGGGATCCAGCGGGAGTTAATCACGGGGAGCTGTTTTTT
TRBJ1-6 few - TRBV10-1 CASTSGGPPPLHF TGCGCCAGCACCTCCGGGGGGCCACCTCCGCTCCACTTT
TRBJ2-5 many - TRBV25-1 CASSLRDSIGETQYF TGTGCCAGCAGTCTCCGGGACTCTATCGGAGAGACCCAGTACTTC
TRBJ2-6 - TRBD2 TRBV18 CASSRTPGTSGSSGANVLTF TGTGCCAGCTCACGAACACCGGGGACTAGCGGGAGCTCTGGGGCCAACGTCCTGACTTTC
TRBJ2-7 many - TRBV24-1 CATNGGGPRVFREQYF TGTGCCACCAATGGGGGGGGGCCTAGAGTGTTTCGGGAGCAGTACTTC
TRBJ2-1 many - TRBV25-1 CASSGGYNEQFF TGTGCCAGCAGTGGGGGGTACAATGAGCAGTTCTTC
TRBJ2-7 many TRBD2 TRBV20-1 CSATGLVDEQYF TGCAGTGCCACGGGACTAGTCGACGAGCAGTACTTC
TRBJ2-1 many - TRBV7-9 CASSQANGAGLNEQFF TGTGCCAGCAGCCAAGCCAACGGGGCCGGTCTGAATGAGCAGTTCTTC
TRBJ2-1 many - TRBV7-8 CASSLAPQGSSNEQFF TGTGCCAGCAGCTTAGCGCCCCAGGGATCCTCCAATGAGCAGTTCTTC
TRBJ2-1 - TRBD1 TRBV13 CASSRRGTGNNEQFF TGTGCCAGCAGCCGCAGGGGGACAGGGAACAATGAGCAGTTCTTC
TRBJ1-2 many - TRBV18 CASSPPLDAWLTNYGYTF TGTGCCAGCTCACCACCTTTGGACGCCTGGCTGACTAACTATGGCTACACCTTC
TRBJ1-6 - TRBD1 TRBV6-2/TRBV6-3 CASRTGQNSPLHF TGTGCTAGCAGGACGGGACAGAATTCACCCCTCCACTTT
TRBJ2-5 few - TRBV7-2 CASSYPTYLETQYF TGTGCCAGCAGCTATCCTACTTACCTAGAGACCCAGTACTTC
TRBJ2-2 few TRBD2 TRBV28 CASSRTSASGELFF TGTGCCAGCAGTAGAACTAGCGCCTCCGGGGAGCTGTTTTTT
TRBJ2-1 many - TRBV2 CASSERGTYNEQFF TGTGCCAGCAGTGAAAGGGGAACATACAATGAGCAGTTCTTC
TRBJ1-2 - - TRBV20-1 CSATEGRGYGYTF TGCAGTGCTACGGAGGGCAGGGGCTATGGCTACACCTTC
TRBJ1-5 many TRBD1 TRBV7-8 CASSRRTGGGNQPQHF TGTGCCAGCAGCCGACGGACAGGGGGCGGGAATCAGCCCCAGCATTTT
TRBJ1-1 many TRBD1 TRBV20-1 CSAPPGGEGDTEAFF TGCAGTGCTCCCCCAGGGGGGGAAGGGGACACTGAAGCTTTCTTT
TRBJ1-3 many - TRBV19 CASSAQGGSGNTIYF TGTGCCAGTAGTGCTCAGGGAGGCTCTGGAAACACCATATATTTT
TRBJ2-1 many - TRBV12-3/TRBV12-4 CASTQWGRASNEQFF TGTGCCAGCACCCAGTGGGGGAGAGCCTCTAATGAGCAGTTCTTC